This T cell receptor (beta chain) was identified in a study of T cell clonality in common variable immunodeficiency. The data were produced by immunoSEQ multiplex PCR, yet TCRdb's version contains in-frame clones alone and is incomplete. The record shows some 52,000 clones for this sample, with no singletons present. From germline, CDR1 is MRHNA and CDR2 SNTAGT. The CDR3 runs to 16 residues. Findings and caveats of the study: Common variable immunodeficiency TCR beta sequences reportedly had fewer deletions and N-nucleotide insertions. CVID subjects showed higher TCRbeta clonality than healthy controls. Links between repertoire features and CVID complications were heterogeneity-limited. Shared TCRbeta clones were fewer between CVID subjects than controls.

In its sample, this clone was seen a few times. No antigen is known for it. This clone may be a read error of a much larger clone one base away. The read ends 3 residues shy of where the CDR3 ends; the end is completed using the germline J gene. V is TRBV6-4 and J is TRBJ2-5, with 12 bases aligning to TRBD2. The receptor was isolated from a person aged 18 to 70 in good health. Material: peripheral blood mononuclear cells. The CDR3 DNA, read in part, is TGTGCCAGCAGTGATCTAGCGGGAGGGCCGACAGATACC. Amino acids: CASSDLAGGPTDT. In full, the CDR3 is CASSDLAGGPTDTQYF.